This T cell receptor beta chain was captured by sequencing in a study of identical twins. Whole-study findings and limits: Its conclusions, products of cross-sectional statistical analysis, did not come from following the same donors.

Template switching, a step in the protocol, added a universal primer site, and cDNA carried unique molecular identifiers. MiXCR was run by TCRdb on the 5' RACE reads, yielding one entry per CDR3 protein. The sample yields around 340,000 distinct CDR3 sequences, approximately 13% seen once. As to this clonotype: What it recognizes is unknown.

Germline values: CDR1 LNHDA, CDR2 SQIVND (reference sequence). The CDR3 length is 12 residues. V was pared by 1 base and J by 6 bases, with 6 bases between. The same data also went into a second study, on yellow fever vaccine responses in identical twins. That paper adds: The authors reported partly convergent, partly personalized vaccine responses in identical twins.

Material for sequencing was CD8+ T cells sorted from blood. The sequence was obtained from a woman aged 18-29 years in good health. The chain couples TRBV19 to TRBJ1-2, with D uncertain. The CDR3 sequence: CASSIGENGYTF. CDR3 DNA: TGTGCCAGTAGTATAGGGGAAAATGGCTACACCTTC. The entire variable domain, with the rest obtained from reference TRBV19 and TRBJ1-2, is as follows: DGGITQSPKYLFRKEGQNVTLSCEQNLNHDAMYWYRQDPGQGLRLIYYSQIVNDFQKGDIAEGYSVSREKKESFPLTVTSAQKNPTAFYLCASSIGENGYTFGSGTRLTVV.